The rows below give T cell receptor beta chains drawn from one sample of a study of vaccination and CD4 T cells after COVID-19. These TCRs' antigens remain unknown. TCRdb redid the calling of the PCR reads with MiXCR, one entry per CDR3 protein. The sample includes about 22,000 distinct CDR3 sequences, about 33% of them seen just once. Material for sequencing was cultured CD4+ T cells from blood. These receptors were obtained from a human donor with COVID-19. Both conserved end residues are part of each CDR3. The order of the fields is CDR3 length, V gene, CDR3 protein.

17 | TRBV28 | CASSLRLGTGDNQPQHF
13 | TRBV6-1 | CASSRTVWETQYF
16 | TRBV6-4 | CASSAGTSGGQETQYF
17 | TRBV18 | CASSPEGGNPGANVLTF
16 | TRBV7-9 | CASSPVGQGYNSPLHF
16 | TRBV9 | CASSVGRGGATDTQYF
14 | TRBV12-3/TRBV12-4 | CASSLVGVSQPQHF
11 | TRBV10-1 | CASSRGTEAFF
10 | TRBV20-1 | CSARLGKAFF
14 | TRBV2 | CASSEAVPTGQQFF
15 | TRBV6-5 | CASSYPTGHNSPLHF
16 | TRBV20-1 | CSARPGQSSYNSPLHF
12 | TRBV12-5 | CASGRDGAGYTF
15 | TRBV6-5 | CASSYGRQFADTQYF
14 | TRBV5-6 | CASSKGQVGDTQYF
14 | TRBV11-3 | CASSLGGIYNEQFF
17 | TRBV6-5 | CASSYSKGDRFNQPQHF
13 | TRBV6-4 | CASSVELNTEAFF
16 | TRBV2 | CASSELRLMNTGELFF
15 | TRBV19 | CASSIGGIMEETQYF
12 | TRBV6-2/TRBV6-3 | CASPGTNYGYTF
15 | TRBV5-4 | CASSLVGRNTGELFF
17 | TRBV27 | CASSLRAGVGPPTEAFF
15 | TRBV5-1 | CASIPRQGGSQPQHF
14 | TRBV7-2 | CASSLGMRSGELFF
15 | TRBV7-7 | CASSLLAGDNNEQFF
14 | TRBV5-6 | CASSFRGLNTEAFF
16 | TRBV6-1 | CASSRGRLAGADTQYF
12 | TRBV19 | CASSIWSDTQYF
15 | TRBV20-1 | CSARRPDRTNYGYTF
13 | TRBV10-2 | CASIQGRTGELFF
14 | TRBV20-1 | CSAPGHSISTEAFF
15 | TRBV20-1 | CSAPPAGASSYEQYF
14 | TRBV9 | CASSVVWGDRELFF
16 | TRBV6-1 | CASSEASGGGYQPQHF
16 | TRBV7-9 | CASSLEASRGASEAFF
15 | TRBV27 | CASSRNTGWNYGYTF
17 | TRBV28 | CASSPPQGISYNSPLHF
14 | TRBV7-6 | CASTRGRVTGELFF
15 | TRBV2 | CASSEMSTHSYEQYF
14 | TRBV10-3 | CAISLEPQGDGYTF
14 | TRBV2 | CASSVGTETDTQYF
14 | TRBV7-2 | CASLGGVSENEQFF
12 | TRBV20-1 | CSARRGGRPQHF
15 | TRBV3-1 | CASRQSGTGSETQYF
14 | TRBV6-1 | CASSPGLVMGELFF
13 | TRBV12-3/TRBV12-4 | CASSSRDRDKLFF
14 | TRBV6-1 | CASRKTASNQPQHF
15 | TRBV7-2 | CASSLLEGRDNEQFF
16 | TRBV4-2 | CASSQGGQGGTETQYF